This TCR beta chain derives from a study of Graves' ophthalmopathy and Graves' hyperthyroidism. Study outcomes and limitations: At less than 71% sensitivity and approximately 72% specificity, the model predicted progression of the ophthalmopathy. Ophthalmopathy and stable hyperthyroidism were discriminated by a 13-signature model, with 87.88% sensitivity and about 76% specificity. Among thyroid clonotypes expanded above 0.001 frequency, most also appeared in blood.

Ophthalmopathy-affected donors exhibited moderate-to-severe activity, CAS ≥3, NOSPECS ≥4, and duration under 3 months. Trimming stripped 1 base from V and 3 bases from J, with 9 bases between. The CDR3 extends over 14 amino acids. Germline-derived CDR1 and CDR2 are SEHNR and FQNEAQ (reference sequence). Using RNA transcripts, the TCR beta CDR3 regions were amplified. After a first-round RT-PCR with HTBI primers, a second-round multiplex PCR was run. One entry per CDR3 protein, called by TCRdb with MiXCR from the multiplex PCR reads. The sample has almost 750,000 distinct CDR3 sequences, 40% seen once. This clonotype turned up a few times. Its target is not known.

The sequenced sample was peripheral blood. This chain connects TRBV7-9 to TRBJ2-5; TRBD2 might be the D (5 bases). The TCR was taken from an adult man with Graves' ophthalmopathy. CDR3 DNA sequence: TGTGCCAGCAGCTTAGAAGAGGGCAAAGAGACCCAGTACTTC. As protein: CASSLEEGKETQYF.